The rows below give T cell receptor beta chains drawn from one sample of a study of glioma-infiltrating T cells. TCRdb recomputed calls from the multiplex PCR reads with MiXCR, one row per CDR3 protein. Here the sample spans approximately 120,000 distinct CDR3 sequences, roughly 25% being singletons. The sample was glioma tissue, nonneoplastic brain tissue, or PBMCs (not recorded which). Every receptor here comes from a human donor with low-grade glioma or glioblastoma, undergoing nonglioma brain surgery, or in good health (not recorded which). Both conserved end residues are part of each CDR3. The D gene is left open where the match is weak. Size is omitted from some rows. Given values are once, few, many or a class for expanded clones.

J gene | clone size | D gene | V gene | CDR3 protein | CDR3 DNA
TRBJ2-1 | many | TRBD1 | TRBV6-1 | CASRRDREYNEQFF | TGTGCCAGCCGACGGGACAGAGAATACAATGAGCAGTTCTTC
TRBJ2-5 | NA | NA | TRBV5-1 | CASSLEAQDTQYF | TGCGCCAGCAGCTTGGAGGCACAAGATACCCAGTACTTC
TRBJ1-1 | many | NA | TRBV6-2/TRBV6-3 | CAINRGTEAFF | TGTGCCATCAACCGGGGAACTGAAGCTTTCTTT
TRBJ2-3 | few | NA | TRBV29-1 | CSDDGGTDTQYF | TGCAGCGATGACGGGGGCACAGATACGCAGTATTTT
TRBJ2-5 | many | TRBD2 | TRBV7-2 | CASSFQAGELETQYF | TGTGCCAGCAGCTTTCAGGCGGGAGAGTTGGAGACCCAGTACTTC
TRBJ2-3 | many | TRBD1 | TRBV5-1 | CASSLGTGADTQYF | TGCGCCAGCAGCTTGGGGACAGGGGCAGATACGCAGTATTTT
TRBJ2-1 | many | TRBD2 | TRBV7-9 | CASTLSPGSGRHEQFF | TGTGCCAGCACCCTAAGCCCGGGCAGCGGGAGGCATGAGCAGTTCTTC
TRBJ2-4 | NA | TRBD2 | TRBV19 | CAITGTSGRAKNIQYF | TGTGCCATTACCGGGACTAGCGGGAGAGCCAAAAACATTCAGTACTTC
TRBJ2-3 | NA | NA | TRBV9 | CASSVNEGTDTQYF | TGTGCCAGCAGCGTAAATGAGGGCACAGATACGCAGTATTTT
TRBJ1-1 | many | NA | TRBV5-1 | CASSLTAAASYTEAFF | TGCGCCAGCAGCTTAACTGCGGCCGCTTCCTACACTGAAGCTTTCTTT
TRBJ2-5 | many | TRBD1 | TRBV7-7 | CASSQDRVETQYF | TGTGCTAGCAGCCAAGACAGGGTGGAGACCCAGTACTTC
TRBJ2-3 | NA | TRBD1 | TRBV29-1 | CSHEQGQESTDTQYF | TGCAGCCACGAACAAGGACAGGAAAGCACAGATACGCAGTATTTT
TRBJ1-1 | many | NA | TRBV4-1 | CASSQKDAYTEAFF | TGCGCCAGCAGCCAAAAGGATGCGTACACTGAAGCTTTCTTT
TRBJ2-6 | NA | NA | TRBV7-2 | CASSTAAGAGANVLTF | TGTGCCAGCAGCACCGCCGCGGGCGCTGGGGCCAACGTCCTGACTTTC
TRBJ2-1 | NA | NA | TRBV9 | CASSVDMGGGYNEQFF | TGTGCCAGCAGCGTAGATATGGGAGGGGGCTACAATGAGCAGTTCTTC
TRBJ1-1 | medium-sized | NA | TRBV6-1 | CASSYTLFRATRNTEAFF | TGTGCCAGCAGTTATACCCTTTTCAGGGCGACGAGGAACACTGAAGCTTTCTTT
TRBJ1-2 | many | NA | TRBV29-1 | CSVNKAVFGYTF | TGCAGCGTCAACAAAGCGGTGTTCGGCTACACCTTC
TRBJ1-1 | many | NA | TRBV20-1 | CSAIPPAGGPGSTEAFF | TGCAGTGCAATTCCCCCCGCGGGGGGCCCGGGTAGCACTGAAGCTTTCTTT
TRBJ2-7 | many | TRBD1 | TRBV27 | CASSSTSGTVAYEQYF | TGTGCCAGCAGCTCTACCTCCGGGACAGTCGCCTACGAGCAGTACTTC
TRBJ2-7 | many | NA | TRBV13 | CASSLRPGYEQYF | TGTGCCAGCAGCTTACGGCCTGGGTACGAGCAGTACTTC
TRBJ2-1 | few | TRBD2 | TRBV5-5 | CASSLRLAEYNEQFF | TGTGCCAGCAGCCTGAGACTAGCGGAATACAATGAGCAGTTCTTC
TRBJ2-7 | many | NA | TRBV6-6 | CASSYSGSSYEQYF | TGTGCCAGCAGTTACTCAGGCAGCTCCTACGAGCAGTACTTC
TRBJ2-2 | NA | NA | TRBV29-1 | CSVDDGKGYTGELFF | TGCAGCGTTGATGACGGGAAAGGTTACACCGGGGAGCTGTTTTTT
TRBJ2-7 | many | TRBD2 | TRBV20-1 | CSARDFRLAGVSWYEQYF | TGCAGTGCTAGAGATTTTCGGCTAGCGGGAGTGTCCTGGTACGAGCAGTACTTC